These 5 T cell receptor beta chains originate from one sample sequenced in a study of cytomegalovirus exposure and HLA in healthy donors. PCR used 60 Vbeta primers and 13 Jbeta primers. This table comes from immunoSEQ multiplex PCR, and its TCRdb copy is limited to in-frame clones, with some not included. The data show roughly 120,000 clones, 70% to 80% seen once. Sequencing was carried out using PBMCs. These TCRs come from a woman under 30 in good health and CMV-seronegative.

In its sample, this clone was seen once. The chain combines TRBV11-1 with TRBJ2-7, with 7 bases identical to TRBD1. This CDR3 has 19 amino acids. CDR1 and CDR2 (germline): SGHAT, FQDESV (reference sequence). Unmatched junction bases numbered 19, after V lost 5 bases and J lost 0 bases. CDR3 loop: CASSVSVEYRGTTSYEQYF. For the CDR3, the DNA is TGTGCCAGCAGCGTGAGCGTTGAGTACAGGGGAACTACCTCCTACGAGCAGTACTTC.

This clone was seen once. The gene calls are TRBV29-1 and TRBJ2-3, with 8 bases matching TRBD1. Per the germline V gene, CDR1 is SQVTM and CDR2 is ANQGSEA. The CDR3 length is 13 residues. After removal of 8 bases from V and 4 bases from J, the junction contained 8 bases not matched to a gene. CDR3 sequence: CSCRGQAADTQYF. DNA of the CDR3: TGCAGCTGTCGGGGACAGGCCGCAGATACGCAGTATTTT.

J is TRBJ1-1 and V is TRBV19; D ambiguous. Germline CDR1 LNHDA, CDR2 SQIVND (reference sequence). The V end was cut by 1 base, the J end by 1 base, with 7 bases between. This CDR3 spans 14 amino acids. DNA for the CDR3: TGTGCCAGTAGTATAGGCCTAAAGAACACTGAAGCTTTCTTT. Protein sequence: CASSIGLKNTEAFF.

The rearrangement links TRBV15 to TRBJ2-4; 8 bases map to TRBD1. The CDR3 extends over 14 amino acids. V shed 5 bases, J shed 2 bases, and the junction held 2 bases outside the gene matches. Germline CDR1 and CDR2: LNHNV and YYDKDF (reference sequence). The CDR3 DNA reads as TGTGCCACCAGCGACAGGGGAACCAAAAACATTCAGTACTTC. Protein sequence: CATSDRGTKNIQYF.

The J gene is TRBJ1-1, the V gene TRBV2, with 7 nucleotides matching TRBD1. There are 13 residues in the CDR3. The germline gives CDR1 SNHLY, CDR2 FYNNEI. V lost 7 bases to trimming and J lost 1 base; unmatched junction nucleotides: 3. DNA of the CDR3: TGTGCCAGCAAGAGGGACAGGAACACTGAAGCTTTCTTT. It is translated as CASKRDRNTEAFF.